This is a list of T cell receptor beta chains from one sample in a study of shared clonotypes between healthy human individuals. This table comes from immunoSEQ multiplex PCR, and its TCRdb copy is limited to in-frame clones, with some not included. The sample consists of about a million clones, roughly 77% of them appearing once. What was sequenced was memory CD4+ T cells from PBMCs. Source of these receptors: a man younger than 35 in good health. Some clones in this sample may be carry-over from other donors' samples. Each CDR3 is given with its conserved first and last residue. The D gene is left open where the match is weak. Clone size, where shown, is once, few, many, or a class for clones that have expanded.

j_gene: TRBJ2-5
v_gene: TRBV5-1
abundance: few
d_gene: -
CDR3aa: CASSLAPGSWETQYF
CDR3nt: TGCGCCAGCAGCTTGGCTCCCGGGTCCTGGGAGACCCAGTACTTC

j_gene: TRBJ2-7
v_gene: TRBV7-2
abundance: -
d_gene: TRBD2
CDR3aa: CASSLVAGDTNEQYF
CDR3nt: TGTGCCAGCAGCTTAGTAGCGGGAGATACCAACGAGCAGTACTTC

j_gene: TRBJ2-2
v_gene: TRBV27
abundance: -
d_gene: -
CDR3aa: CASSPLPSGNTGELFF
CDR3nt: TGTGCCAGCAGTCCCCTCCCATCGGGGAACACCGGGGAGCTGTTTTTT

j_gene: TRBJ2-6
v_gene: TRBV5-1
abundance: -
d_gene: -
CDR3aa: CASSRTGSGANVLTF
CDR3nt: TGCGCCAGCAGCCGCACAGGCTCTGGGGCCAACGTCCTGACTTTC

j_gene: TRBJ1-4
v_gene: TRBV30
abundance: -
d_gene: -
CDR3aa: CAWSVQGFDEKLFF
CDR3nt: TGTGCCTGGAGTGTACAGGGTTTTGATGAAAAACTGTTTTTT

j_gene: TRBJ2-2
v_gene: TRBV7-3
abundance: -
d_gene: -
CDR3aa: CASSSRTGELFF
CDR3nt: TGTGCCAGCAGCTCCCGCACCGGGGAGCTGTTTTTT

j_gene: TRBJ2-2
v_gene: TRBV28
abundance: -
d_gene: TRBD2
CDR3aa: CASIRHPGGGRTGELFF
CDR3nt: TGTGCCAGTATTCGACATCCCGGGGGAGGGAGGACCGGGGAGCTGTTTTTT

j_gene: TRBJ1-5
v_gene: TRBV5-8
abundance: -
d_gene: -
CDR3aa: CASSLWGGTYSNQPQHF
CDR3nt: TGTGCCAGCAGCTTATGGGGAGGAACTTATAGCAATCAGCCCCAGCATTTT

j_gene: TRBJ2-7
v_gene: TRBV5-4
abundance: -
d_gene: -
CDR3aa: CASSLTGYEQYF
CDR3nt: TGTGCCAGCAGCTTGACCGGCTACGAGCAGTACTTC

j_gene: TRBJ2-4
v_gene: TRBV4-1
abundance: -
d_gene: -
CDR3aa: CASSQDAGTLLYF
CDR3nt: TGCGCCAGCAGCCAGGACGCAGGGACCCTCCTGTACTTC

j_gene: TRBJ2-7
v_gene: TRBV6-1
abundance: -
d_gene: -
CDR3aa: CASSVGTSRPRREEQYF
CDR3nt: TGTGCCAGCAGTGTTGGGACCTCTCGACCTCGACGGGAGGAGCAGTACTTC

j_gene: TRBJ2-7
v_gene: TRBV4-1
abundance: -
d_gene: -
CDR3aa: CASSQGRNTYEQYF
CDR3nt: TGCGCCAGCAGCCAGGGACGGAACACGTACGAGCAGTACTTC

j_gene: TRBJ2-3
v_gene: TRBV28
abundance: -
d_gene: -
CDR3aa: CASSLDPTLADTQYF
CDR3nt: TGTGCCAGCAGTTTAGACCCCACTCTCGCAGATACGCAGTATTTT

j_gene: TRBJ1-1
v_gene: TRBV28
abundance: -
d_gene: TRBD1
CDR3aa: CASSSRQGGQAFF
CDR3nt: TGTGCCAGCAGTTCCCGACAGGGAGGGCAAGCTTTCTTT

j_gene: TRBJ2-7
v_gene: TRBV28
abundance: -
d_gene: TRBD1
CDR3aa: CASRFGTGGLWEQYF
CDR3nt: TGTGCCAGCAGATTCGGGACAGGGGGCCTCTGGGAGCAGTACTTC

j_gene: TRBJ1-1
v_gene: TRBV6-6
abundance: -
d_gene: -
CDR3aa: CASSYTQQAFF
CDR3nt: TGTGCCAGCAGTTACACCCAGCAAGCTTTCTTT

j_gene: TRBJ2-7
v_gene: TRBV20-1
abundance: -
d_gene: -
CDR3aa: CSARTSLGQYF
CDR3nt: TGCAGTGCTAGGACATCGTTGGGGCAGTACTTC

j_gene: TRBJ2-7
v_gene: TRBV6-1
abundance: -
d_gene: -
CDR3aa: CATTWGLGSYEQYF
CDR3nt: TGTGCCACGACTTGGGGGCTTGGTTCCTACGAGCAGTACTTC

j_gene: TRBJ2-7
v_gene: TRBV28
abundance: -
d_gene: -
CDR3aa: CASSPPGQPWEQYF
CDR3nt: TGTGCCAGCAGTCCCCCCGGGCAGCCTTGGGAGCAGTACTTC

j_gene: TRBJ1-2
v_gene: TRBV29-1
abundance: -
d_gene: -
CDR3aa: CSVGVAAGGNGYTF
CDR3nt: TGCAGCGTTGGGGTCGCAGCCGGCGGGAATGGCTACACCTTC

j_gene: TRBJ1-1
v_gene: TRBV9
abundance: -
d_gene: -
CDR3aa: CASSVVGTGDTEAFF
CDR3nt: TGTGCCAGCAGCGTAGTGGGTACAGGAGACACTGAAGCTTTCTTT

j_gene: TRBJ2-1
v_gene: TRBV7-8
abundance: -
d_gene: -
CDR3aa: CASSPLGGVGSEQFF
CDR3nt: TGTGCCAGCAGCCCCCTGGGGGGAGTGGGGTCGGAGCAGTTCTTC

j_gene: TRBJ2-6
v_gene: TRBV28
abundance: few
d_gene: -
CDR3aa: CASGDGRRSGANVLTF
CDR3nt: TGTGCCAGCGGGGACGGACGACGCTCTGGGGCCAACGTCCTGACTTTC

j_gene: TRBJ1-1
v_gene: TRBV5-1
abundance: -
d_gene: TRBD1
CDR3aa: CASSSTGFLPEAFF
CDR3nt: TGCGCCAGCAGCTCGACAGGGTTTTTGCCTGAAGCTTTCTTT

j_gene: TRBJ1-2
v_gene: TRBV15
abundance: -
d_gene: -
CDR3aa: CATSPRRESNYGYTF
CDR3nt: TGTGCCACCAGCCCTAGGAGGGAATCTAACTATGGCTACACCTTC

j_gene: TRBJ2-1
v_gene: TRBV5-1
abundance: -
d_gene: -
CDR3aa: CASTPERVTYNEQFF
CDR3nt: TGCGCCAGCACCCCTGAGAGGGTTACTTACAATGAGCAGTTCTTC

j_gene: TRBJ2-3
v_gene: TRBV4-2
abundance: -
d_gene: -
CDR3aa: CASSQGAHQARTDTQYF
CDR3nt: TGTGCCAGCAGCCAGGGGGCCCATCAGGCACGCACAGATACGCAGTATTTT

j_gene: TRBJ1-3
v_gene: TRBV6-5
abundance: -
d_gene: -
CDR3aa: CASSSTMGNTIYF
CDR3nt: TGTGCCAGCAGTTCCACTATGGGAAACACCATATATTTT

j_gene: TRBJ1-2
v_gene: TRBV28
abundance: -
d_gene: -
CDR3aa: CASRTGLNYGYTF
CDR3nt: TGTGCCAGCAGGACAGGCTTGAACTATGGCTACACCTTC

j_gene: TRBJ1-3
v_gene: TRBV18
abundance: -
d_gene: -
CDR3aa: CASSQQGFGNTIYF
CDR3nt: TGTGCCAGCTCACAACAGGGTTTTGGAAACACCATATATTTT

j_gene: TRBJ2-5
v_gene: TRBV7-2
abundance: -
d_gene: TRBD2
CDR3aa: CASSPGLAGEETQYF
CDR3nt: TGTGCCAGCAGCCCGGGACTAGCGGGGGAAGAGACCCAGTACTTC

j_gene: TRBJ1-2
v_gene: TRBV30
abundance: few
d_gene: TRBD1
CDR3aa: CAWRFGTGVYGYTF
CDR3nt: TGTGCCTGGAGGTTCGGGACAGGGGTCTATGGCTACACCTTC

j_gene: TRBJ2-5
v_gene: TRBV6-1
abundance: -
d_gene: -
CDR3aa: CASSEVGAETQYF
CDR3nt: TGTGCCAGCAGTGAAGTCGGGGCGGAGACCCAGTACTTC

j_gene: TRBJ2-1
v_gene: TRBV15
abundance: -
d_gene: TRBD1
CDR3aa: CATSSRQGSNEQFF
CDR3nt: TGTGCCACCAGCAGTCGACAGGGCTCCAATGAGCAGTTCTTC

j_gene: TRBJ2-3
v_gene: TRBV4-2
abundance: -
d_gene: TRBD1
CDR3aa: CASSQEATGAPTQYF
CDR3nt: TGTGCCAGCAGCCAGGAGGCGACAGGGGCGCCTACGCAGTATTTT

j_gene: TRBJ2-2
v_gene: TRBV4-1
abundance: once
d_gene: TRBD2
CDR3aa: CASSQLAGGGNTGELFF
CDR3nt: TGCGCCAGCAGCCAATTGGCGGGAGGGGGAAACACCGGGGAGCTGTTTTTT

j_gene: TRBJ2-1
v_gene: TRBV5-1
abundance: few
d_gene: -
CDR3aa: CASSSIPTGSYNEQFF
CDR3nt: TGCGCCAGCAGCTCTATACCCACAGGCTCCTACAATGAGCAGTTCTTC

j_gene: TRBJ1-1
v_gene: TRBV5-1
abundance: -
d_gene: -
CDR3aa: CASSLGYSSTWTEAFF
CDR3nt: TGCGCCAGCAGCTTGGGGTACAGCTCAACGTGGACTGAAGCTTTCTTT

j_gene: TRBJ2-1
v_gene: TRBV5-1
abundance: -
d_gene: TRBD1
CDR3aa: CASSWMDRSLNNEQFF
CDR3nt: TGCGCCAGCAGCTGGATGGACAGGTCCCTAAACAATGAGCAGTTCTTC

j_gene: TRBJ2-5
v_gene: TRBV5-1
abundance: -
d_gene: -
CDR3aa: CASSLGSTAEETQYF
CDR3nt: TGCGCCAGCAGCTTAGGTTCGACGGCGGAAGAGACCCAGTACTTC

j_gene: TRBJ1-1
v_gene: TRBV2
abundance: -
d_gene: -
CDR3aa: CASRDDSTEAFF
CDR3nt: TGTGCCAGCAGGGACGATTCCACTGAAGCTTTCTTT

j_gene: TRBJ2-1
v_gene: TRBV5-4
abundance: -
d_gene: -
CDR3aa: CASSFTSYNEQFF
CDR3nt: TGTGCCAGCAGCTTCACTAGCTACAATGAGCAGTTCTTC

j_gene: TRBJ1-3
v_gene: TRBV2
abundance: -
d_gene: TRBD1
CDR3aa: CASSVDRVPGNTIYF
CDR3nt: TGTGCCAGCAGCGTCGACAGGGTACCTGGAAACACCATATATTTT

j_gene: TRBJ1-2
v_gene: TRBV5-8
abundance: -
d_gene: -
CDR3aa: CASTRGRADYGYTF
CDR3nt: TGTGCCAGCACCAGAGGGAGGGCTGACTATGGCTACACCTTC

j_gene: TRBJ1-5
v_gene: TRBV6-6
abundance: -
d_gene: -
CDR3aa: CASSPQWGGSQPQHF
CDR3nt: TGTGCCAGCAGTCCACAGTGGGGGGGGAGTCAGCCCCAGCATTTT

j_gene: TRBJ1-2
v_gene: TRBV5-4
abundance: many
d_gene: -
CDR3aa: CASSPGRAWGYTF
CDR3nt: TGTGCCAGCAGCCCGGGCAGGGCATGGGGCTACACCTTC

j_gene: TRBJ1-3
v_gene: TRBV28
abundance: -
d_gene: -
CDR3aa: CASSFRGGNTIYF
CDR3nt: TGTGCCAGCAGTTTCAGGGGTGGAAACACCATATATTTT

j_gene: TRBJ2-5
v_gene: TRBV4-2
abundance: -
d_gene: TRBD2
CDR3aa: CASSSPGTIQTQYF
CDR3nt: TGTGCCAGCAGCTCCCCCGGGACTATTCAGACCCAGTACTTC

j_gene: TRBJ2-7
v_gene: TRBV5-1
abundance: few
d_gene: -
CDR3aa: CASSLAWGGYEQYF
CDR3nt: TGCGCCAGCAGTCTCGCGTGGGGCGGCTACGAGCAGTACTTC

j_gene: TRBJ2-7
v_gene: TRBV30
abundance: few
d_gene: TRBD2
CDR3aa: CAWSGTSGSSQYF
CDR3nt: TGTGCCTGGAGTGGGACTAGCGGGAGCTCACAGTACTTC

j_gene: TRBJ1-2
v_gene: TRBV6-5
abundance: -
d_gene: -
CDR3aa: CASSAATDYGYTF
CDR3nt: TGTGCCAGCAGTGCAGCGACAGACTATGGCTACACCTTC

j_gene: TRBJ1-2
v_gene: TRBV18
abundance: -
d_gene: -
CDR3aa: CASSALDSSNYGYTF
CDR3nt: TGTGCCAGCTCAGCCTTGGACAGCTCGAACTATGGCTACACCTTC

j_gene: TRBJ2-7
v_gene: TRBV5-6
abundance: few
d_gene: -
CDR3aa: CASSRVGGPSYEQYF
CDR3nt: TGTGCCAGCAGCCGCGTAGGGGGGCCCTCCTACGAGCAGTACTTC

j_gene: TRBJ1-5
v_gene: TRBV4-1
abundance: -
d_gene: -
CDR3aa: CASSQPQQPQHF
CDR3nt: TGCGCCAGCAGCCAACCCCAACAGCCCCAGCATTTT

j_gene: TRBJ2-3
v_gene: TRBV6-1
abundance: once
d_gene: -
CDR3aa: CASSDIVRDTQYF
CDR3nt: TGTGCCAGCAGTGATATAGTCCGAGATACGCAGTATTTT

j_gene: TRBJ2-1
v_gene: TRBV6-6
abundance: once
d_gene: TRBD1
CDR3aa: CASSYGTGTRYNEQFF
CDR3nt: TGTGCCAGCAGTTACGGGACAGGGACTCGTTACAATGAGCAGTTCTTC

j_gene: TRBJ2-3
v_gene: TRBV18
abundance: -
d_gene: TRBD1
CDR3aa: CASSPSPGRGTDTQYF
CDR3nt: TGTGCCAGCTCACCTTCCCCGGGCAGGGGGACAGATACGCAGTATTTT

j_gene: TRBJ1-3
v_gene: TRBV6-5
abundance: -
d_gene: TRBD1
CDR3aa: CASRGTGGFGNTIYF
CDR3nt: TGTGCCAGCAGAGGGACAGGGGGCTTTGGAAACACCATATATTTT

j_gene: TRBJ2-1
v_gene: TRBV20-1
abundance: -
d_gene: -
CDR3aa: CSARVTYEQFF
CDR3nt: TGCAGTGCTAGAGTTACTTATGAGCAGTTCTTC

j_gene: TRBJ1-3
v_gene: TRBV6-4
abundance: -
d_gene: -
CDR3aa: CASSPDSSGNTIYF
CDR3nt: TGTGCCAGCAGCCCCGACAGCTCTGGAAACACCATATATTTT